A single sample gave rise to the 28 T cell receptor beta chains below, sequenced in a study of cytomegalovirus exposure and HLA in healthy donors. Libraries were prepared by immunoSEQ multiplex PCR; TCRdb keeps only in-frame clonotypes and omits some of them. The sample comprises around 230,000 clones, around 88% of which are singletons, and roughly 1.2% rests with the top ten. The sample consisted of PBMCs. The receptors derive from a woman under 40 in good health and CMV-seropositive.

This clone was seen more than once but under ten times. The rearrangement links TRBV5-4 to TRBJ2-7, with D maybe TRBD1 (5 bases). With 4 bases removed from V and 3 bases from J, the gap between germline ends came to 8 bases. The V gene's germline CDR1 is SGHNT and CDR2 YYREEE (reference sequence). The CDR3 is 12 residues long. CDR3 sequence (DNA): TGTGCCAGCAGCGCCACAGGCTACGAGCAGTACTTC. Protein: CASSATGYEQYF.

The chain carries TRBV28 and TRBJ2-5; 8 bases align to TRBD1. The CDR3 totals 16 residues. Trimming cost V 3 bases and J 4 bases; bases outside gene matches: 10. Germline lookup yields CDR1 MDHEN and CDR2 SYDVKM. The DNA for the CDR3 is TGTGCCAGCAGTTTCTCTAGGACAGGGTCACCAGAGACCCAGTACTTC. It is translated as CASSFSRTGSPETQYF. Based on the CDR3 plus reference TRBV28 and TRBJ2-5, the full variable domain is DVKVTQSSRYLVKRTGEKVFLECVQDMDHENMFWYRQDPGLGLRLIYFSYDVKMKEKGDIPEGYSVSREKKERFSLILESASTNQTSMYLCASSFSRTGSPETQYFGPGTRLLVL.

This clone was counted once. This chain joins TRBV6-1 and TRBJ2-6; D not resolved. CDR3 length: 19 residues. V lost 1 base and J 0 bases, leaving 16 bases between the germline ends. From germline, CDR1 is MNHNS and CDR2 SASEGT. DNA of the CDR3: TGTGCCAGCAGTGAAGGCGCCTCCTTACGCCTCTCTGGGGCCAACGTCCTGACTTTC. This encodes CASSEGASLRLSGANVLTF.

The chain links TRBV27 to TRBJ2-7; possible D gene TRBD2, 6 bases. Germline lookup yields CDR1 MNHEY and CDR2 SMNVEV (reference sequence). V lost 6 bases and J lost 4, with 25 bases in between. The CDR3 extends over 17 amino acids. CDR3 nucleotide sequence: TGTGCCAGCAGACTAGAAGCCGGGACTCTAGCTAATTACGAGCAGTACTTC. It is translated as CASRLEAGTLANYEQYF.

CDR3 sequence (DNA): TGTGCCAGCAGCTCATCCGGGACACTTAAAGAAAAACTGTTTTTT. As protein: CASSSSGTLKEKLFF. The chain carries TRBV5-4 and TRBJ1-4, with TRBD1 as a possible D gene (6 bases). Looked up from germline, CDR1 is SGHNT and CDR2 is YYREEE (reference sequence). V was trimmed by 3 bases and J by 8 bases, leaving 17 bases between them. CDR3 length: 15 residues.

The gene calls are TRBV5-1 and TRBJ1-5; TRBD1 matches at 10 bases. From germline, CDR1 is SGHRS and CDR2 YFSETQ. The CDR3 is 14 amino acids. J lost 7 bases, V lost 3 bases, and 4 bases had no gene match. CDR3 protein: CASSSTGGDQPQHF. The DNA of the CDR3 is TGCGCCAGCAGCTCGACAGGGGGCGACCAGCCCCAGCATTTT.

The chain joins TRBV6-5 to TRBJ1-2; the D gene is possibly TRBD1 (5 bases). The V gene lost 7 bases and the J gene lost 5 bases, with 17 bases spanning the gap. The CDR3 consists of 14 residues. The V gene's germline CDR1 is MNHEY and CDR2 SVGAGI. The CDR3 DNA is TGTGCCAGCAACCCAAGGGCAGGGCCGTATGGCTACACCTTC. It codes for CASNPRAGPYGYTF.

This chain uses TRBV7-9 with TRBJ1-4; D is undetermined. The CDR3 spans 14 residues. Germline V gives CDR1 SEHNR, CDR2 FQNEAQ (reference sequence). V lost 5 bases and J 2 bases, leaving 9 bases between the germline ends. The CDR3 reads CASSPPGTNEKLFF. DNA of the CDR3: TGTGCCAGCAGCCCCCCGGGGACTAATGAAAAACTGTTTTTT.

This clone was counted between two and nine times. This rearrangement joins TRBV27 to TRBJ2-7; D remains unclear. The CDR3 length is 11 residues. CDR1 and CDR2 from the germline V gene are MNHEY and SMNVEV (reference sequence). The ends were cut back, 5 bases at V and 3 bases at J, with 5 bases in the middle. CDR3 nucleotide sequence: TGTGCCAGCAGTCTCCTCTACGAGCAGTACTTC. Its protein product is CASSLLYEQYF.

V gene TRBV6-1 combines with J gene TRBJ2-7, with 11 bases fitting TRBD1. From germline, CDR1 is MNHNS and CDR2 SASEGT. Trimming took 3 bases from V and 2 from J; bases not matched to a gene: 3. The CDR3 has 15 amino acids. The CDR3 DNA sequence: TGTGCCAGCAGTGACTGGGACAGGGGGGCCTACGAGCAGTACTTC. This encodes CASSDWDRGAYEQYF.

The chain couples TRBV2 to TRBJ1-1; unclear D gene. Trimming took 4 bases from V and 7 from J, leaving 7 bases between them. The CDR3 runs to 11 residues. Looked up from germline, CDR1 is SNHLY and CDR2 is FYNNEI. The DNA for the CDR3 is TGTGCCAGCAGTGTAGGGAGTGAAGCTTTCTTT. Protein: CASSVGSEAFF.

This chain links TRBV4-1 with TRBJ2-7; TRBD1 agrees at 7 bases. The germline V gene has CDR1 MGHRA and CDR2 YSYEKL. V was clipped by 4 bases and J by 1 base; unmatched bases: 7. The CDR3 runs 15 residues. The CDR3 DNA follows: TGCGCCAGCAGCCGACAGGGTTTGGTTTCCTACGAGCAGTACTTC. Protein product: CASSRQGLVSYEQYF.

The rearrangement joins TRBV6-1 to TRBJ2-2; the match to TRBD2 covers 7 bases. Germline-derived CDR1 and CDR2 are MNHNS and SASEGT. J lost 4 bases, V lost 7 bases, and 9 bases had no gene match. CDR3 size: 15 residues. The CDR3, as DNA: TGTGCCAGCACCGAGGGGACTATATTCACCGGGGAGCTGTTTTTT. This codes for CASTEGTIFTGELFF.

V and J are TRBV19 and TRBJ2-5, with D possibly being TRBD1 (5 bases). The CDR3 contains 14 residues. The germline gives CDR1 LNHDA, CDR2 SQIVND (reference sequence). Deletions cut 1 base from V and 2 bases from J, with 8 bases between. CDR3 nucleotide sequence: TGTGCCAGTAGTATAGGTGGGGCTCAAGAGACCCAGTACTTC. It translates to CASSIGGAQETQYF.

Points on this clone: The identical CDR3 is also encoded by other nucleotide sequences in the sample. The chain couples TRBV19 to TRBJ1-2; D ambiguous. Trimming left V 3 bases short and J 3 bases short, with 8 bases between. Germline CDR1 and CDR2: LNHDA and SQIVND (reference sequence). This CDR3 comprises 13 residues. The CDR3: CASSIGGYYGYTF. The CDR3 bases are TGTGCCAGTAGTATCGGCGGATACTATGGCTACACCTTC.

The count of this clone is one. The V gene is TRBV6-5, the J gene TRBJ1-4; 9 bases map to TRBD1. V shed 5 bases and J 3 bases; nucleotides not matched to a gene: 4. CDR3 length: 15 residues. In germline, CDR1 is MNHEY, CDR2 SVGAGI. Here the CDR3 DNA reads TGTGCCAGCAGTCAGGACAGGGGCCCTAATGAAAAACTGTTTTTT. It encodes CASSQDRGPNEKLFF.

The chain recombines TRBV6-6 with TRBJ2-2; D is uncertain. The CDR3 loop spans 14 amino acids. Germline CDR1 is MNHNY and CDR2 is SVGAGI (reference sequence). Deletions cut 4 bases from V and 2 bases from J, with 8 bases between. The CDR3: CASSSLVNTGELFF. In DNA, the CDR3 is TGTGCCAGCAGTTCCCTCGTAAACACCGGGGAGCTGTTTTTT.

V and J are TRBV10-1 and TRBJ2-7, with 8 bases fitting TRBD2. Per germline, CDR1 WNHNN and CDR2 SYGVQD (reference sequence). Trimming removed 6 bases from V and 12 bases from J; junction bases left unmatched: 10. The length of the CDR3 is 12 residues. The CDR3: CASRGLDGPPYF. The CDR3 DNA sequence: TGCGCCAGCAGGGGACTAGACGGGCCGCCGTACTTC.

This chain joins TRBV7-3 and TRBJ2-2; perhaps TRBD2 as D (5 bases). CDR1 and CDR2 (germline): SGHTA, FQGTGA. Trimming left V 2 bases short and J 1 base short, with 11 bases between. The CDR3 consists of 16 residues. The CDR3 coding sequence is TGTGCCAGCAGCTTATCTCCCGCGGGGAACACCGGGGAGCTGTTTTTT. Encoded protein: CASSLSPAGNTGELFF.

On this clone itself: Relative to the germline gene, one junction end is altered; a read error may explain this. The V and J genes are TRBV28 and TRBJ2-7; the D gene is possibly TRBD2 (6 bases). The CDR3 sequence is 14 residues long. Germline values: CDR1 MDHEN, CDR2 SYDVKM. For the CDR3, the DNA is TGTGCCAGCAGTTTAGTCGGAGGGCTCGACGAACAGTACTTC. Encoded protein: CASSLVGGLDEQYF.

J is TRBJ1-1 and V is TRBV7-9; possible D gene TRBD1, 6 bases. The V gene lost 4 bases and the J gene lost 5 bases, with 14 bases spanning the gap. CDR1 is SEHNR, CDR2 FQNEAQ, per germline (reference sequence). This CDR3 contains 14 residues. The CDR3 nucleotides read TGTGCCAGCAGCTCCCGGGAAAGGGGGACTGAAGCTTTCTTT. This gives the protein CASSSRERGTEAFF.

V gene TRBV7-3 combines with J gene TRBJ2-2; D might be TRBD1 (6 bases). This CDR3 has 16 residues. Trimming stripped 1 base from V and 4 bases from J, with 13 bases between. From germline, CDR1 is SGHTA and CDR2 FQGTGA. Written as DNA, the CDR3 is TGTGCCAGCAGCTTAAAAGGGGGAGTGAGCACCGGGGAGCTGTTTTTT. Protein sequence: CASSLKGGVSTGELFF.

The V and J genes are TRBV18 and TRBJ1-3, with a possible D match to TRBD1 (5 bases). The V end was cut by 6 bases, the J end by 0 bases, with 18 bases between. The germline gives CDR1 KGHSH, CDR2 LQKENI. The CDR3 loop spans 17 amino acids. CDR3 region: CASSAQGGQNSGNTIYF. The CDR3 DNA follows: TGTGCCAGCTCCGCCCAGGGCGGACAAAACTCTGGAAACACCATATATTTT.

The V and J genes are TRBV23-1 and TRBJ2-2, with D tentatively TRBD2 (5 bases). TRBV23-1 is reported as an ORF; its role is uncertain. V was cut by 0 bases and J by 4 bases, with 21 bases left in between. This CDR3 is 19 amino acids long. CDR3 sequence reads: CASSQSEGGEDSGTGELFF. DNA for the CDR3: TGCGCCAGCAGTCAATCGGAAGGAGGTGAGGATTCCGGCACCGGGGAGCTGTTTTTT.

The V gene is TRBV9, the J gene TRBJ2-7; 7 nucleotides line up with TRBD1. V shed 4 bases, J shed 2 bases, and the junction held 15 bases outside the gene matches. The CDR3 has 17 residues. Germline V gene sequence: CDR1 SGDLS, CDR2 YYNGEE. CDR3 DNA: TGTGCCAGCAGCTTTGGTACTCCCGGGACAGTCACCTACGAGCAGTACTTC. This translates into CASSFGTPGTVTYEQYF.

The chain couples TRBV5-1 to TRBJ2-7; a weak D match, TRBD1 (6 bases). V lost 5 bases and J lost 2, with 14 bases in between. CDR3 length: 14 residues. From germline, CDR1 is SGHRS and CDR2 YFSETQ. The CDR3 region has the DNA TGCGCCAGCAGGTACAGGGATAGCGCCTACGAGCAGTACTTC. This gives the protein CASRYRDSAYEQYF.

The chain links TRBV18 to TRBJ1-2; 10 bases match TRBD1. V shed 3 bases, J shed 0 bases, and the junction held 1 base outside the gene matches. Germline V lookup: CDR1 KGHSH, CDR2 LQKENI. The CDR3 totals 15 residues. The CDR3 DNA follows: TGTGCCAGCTCACCGGACAGGGGGACTAACTATGGCTACACCTTC. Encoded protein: CASSPDRGTNYGYTF. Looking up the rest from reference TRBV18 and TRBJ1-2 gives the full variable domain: NAGVMQNPRHLVRRRGQEARLRCSPMKGHSHVYWYRQLPEEGLKFMVYLQKENIIDESGMPKERFSAEFPKEGPSILRIQQVVRGDSAAYFCASSPDRGTNYGYTFGSGTRLTVV.

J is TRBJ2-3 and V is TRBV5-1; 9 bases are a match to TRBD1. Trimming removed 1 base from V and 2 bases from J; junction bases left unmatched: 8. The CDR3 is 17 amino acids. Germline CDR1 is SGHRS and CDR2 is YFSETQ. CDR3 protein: CASSLIPGQGATDTQYF. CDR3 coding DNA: TGCGCCAGCAGCTTGATCCCGGGACAGGGAGCCACAGATACGCAGTATTTT. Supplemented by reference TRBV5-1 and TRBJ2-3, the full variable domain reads KAGVTQTPRYLIKTRGQQVTLSCSPISGHRSVSWYQQTPGQGLQFLFEYFSETQRNKGNFPGRFSGRQFSNSRSEMNVSTLELGDSALYLCASSLIPGQGATDTQYFGPGTRLTVL.